These 9 T cell receptor beta chains were sequenced from one sample in a study of shared clonotypes between healthy human individuals (dated by TCRdb to about 2020). The library was made by the immunoSEQ multiplex PCR assay. In TCRdb, the immuneACCESS table is reduced to in-frame sequences with V and J assigned. These tables do not hold every clone; where another copy was compared, an unresolved V gene accounts for under half, and the others remain unexplained. This sample holds approximately 2,000,000 clones; roughly 92% were observed only once. The top ten clones comprise 0.37% of the sample. The sample taken for sequencing was naive CD4+ T cells from PBMCs. This specimen's cell subset or site label, interpreted: CD45RA+ positively selected. The source of these receptors is a man aged 18 to 30 in good health. Some clones in this sample may be carry-over from other donors' samples.

As regards this clone: Other DNA variants within this sample encode the same CDR3. The chain couples TRBV5-1 to TRBJ1-1, with 8 bases lining up with TRBD1. CDR3 length: 15 amino acids. The junction had 4 bases not matched to a gene; V was cut back by 1 base and J by 2 bases. Germline lookup yields CDR1 SGHRS and CDR2 YFSETQ. The chain's CDR3 is CASSLRGTGNTEAFF. The DNA of the CDR3 is TGCGCCAGCAGCTTGCGGGGGACAGGAAACACTGAAGCTTTCTTT. Filled out from reference TRBV5-1 and TRBJ1-1, the complete variable domain reads KAGVTQTPRYLIKTRGQQVTLSCSPISGHRSVSWYQQTPGQGLQFLFEYFSETQRNKGNFPGRFSGRQFSNSRSEMNVSTLELGDSALYLCASSLRGTGNTEAFFGQGTRLTVV.

The chain joins TRBV7-9 to TRBJ2-7; 7 bases match TRBD1. The CDR3 loop spans 16 amino acids. V shed 5 bases, J shed 0 bases, and the junction held 10 bases outside the gene matches. Germline V CDR1 and CDR2: SEHNR, FQNEAQ (reference sequence). The CDR3 loop is CASSTNRDSISYEQYF. The CDR3, as DNA: TGTGCCAGCAGCACAAACCGGGACAGTATCTCCTACGAGCAGTACTTC.

V is TRBV30 and J is TRBJ2-5, with D possibly being TRBD1 (7 bases). The J call may be incorrect, as the DNA end agrees better with TRBJ2-7. The CDR3 totals 16 residues. CDR1 is GTSNPN, CDR2 SVGIG, per germline (reference sequence). The CDR3 protein is CAWNPGQRLGYYEQYF. CDR3 DNA sequence: TGTGCCTGGAATCCGGGACAGAGACTAGGTTACTACGAGCAGTACTTC.

Note on this clone: Other DNA sequences in the sample encode the same CDR3. This sequence joins TRBV29-1 and TRBJ2-1, with 11 bases that match TRBD1. Germline trimming cut 6 bases from V and 6 bases from J; bases unmatched to any gene: 7. CDR1 and CDR2 (germline): SQVTM, ANQGSEA. The CDR3 extends over 14 amino acids. CDR3 amino acids: CSVAGQGVGNEQFF. The CDR3 DNA is TGCAGCGTCGCGGGACAGGGGGTCGGCAATGAGCAGTTCTTC.

This clone has more than one count but fewer than ten. The gene calls are TRBV7-9 and TRBJ1-1; D unclear. Germline values: CDR1 SEHNR, CDR2 FQNEAQ (reference sequence). The V gene lost 4 bases and the J gene lost 8 bases, with 20 bases spanning the gap. CDR3 length equals 15 residues. CDR3 amino acids: CASSSPRPGGEEAFF. The CDR3 coding sequence is TGTGCCAGCAGCTCGCCACGACCCGGTGGGGAGGAAGCTTTCTTT.

This chain connects TRBV29-1 to TRBJ2-7; 9 bases match TRBD2. CDR1 and CDR2 from the germline V gene are SQVTM and ANQGSEA. This CDR3 contains 14 residues. V lost 6 bases to trimming and J lost 3 bases; unmatched junction nucleotides: 9. CDR3 residues: CSVLGLADNYEQYF. CDR3 in DNA: TGCAGCGTATTGGGACTAGCTGACAACTACGAGCAGTACTTC.

This clone was seen only once. The chain recombines TRBV7-9 with TRBJ2-3; 9 nucleotides match TRBD2. J was trimmed by 6 bases and V by 5 bases; bases with no gene match: 12. Per the germline V gene, CDR1 is SEHNR and CDR2 is FQNEAQ (reference sequence). The CDR3 extends over 16 amino acids. CDR3 amino acids: CASSRRTSDGLDTQYF. CDR3 bases: TGTGCCAGCAGCCGTAGGACTAGCGATGGGTTGGATACGCAGTATTTT.

This chain connects TRBV28 to TRBJ2-2; D is unresolved. The CDR3 is 12 amino acids. Germline CDR1 reads MDHEN; CDR2 reads SYDVKM. V gave up 5 bases and J gave up 7 bases, with 8 bases separating them. The CDR3 is CASSEVSGELFF. Written as DNA, the CDR3 is TGTGCCAGCAGTGAAGTAAGCGGGGAGCTGTTTTTT. The full variable domain, completed using reference TRBV28 and TRBJ2-2, is DVKVTQSSRYLVKRTGEKVFLECVQDMDHENMFWYRQDPGLGLRLIYFSYDVKMKEKGDIPEGYSVSREKKERFSLILESASTNQTSMYLCASSEVSGELFFGEGSRLTVL.

J is TRBJ1-1 and V is TRBV7-3; D call uncertain. CDR3 size: 13 residues. Trimming removed 3 bases at V and 1 base at J, with 6 bases between. Germline-derived CDR1 and CDR2 are SGHTA and FQGTGA. The CDR3 coding sequence is TGTGCCAGCAGCTTTAATACGAACACTGAAGCTTTCTTT. Protein product: CASSFNTNTEAFF. The complete variable domain, with remaining parts taken from reference TRBV7-3 and TRBJ1-1, reads GAGVSQTPSNKVTEKGKYVELRCDPISGHTALYWYRQSLGQGPEFLIYFQGTGAADDSGLPNDRFFAVRPEGSVSTLKIQRTERGDSAVYLCASSFNTNTEAFFGQGTRLTVV.